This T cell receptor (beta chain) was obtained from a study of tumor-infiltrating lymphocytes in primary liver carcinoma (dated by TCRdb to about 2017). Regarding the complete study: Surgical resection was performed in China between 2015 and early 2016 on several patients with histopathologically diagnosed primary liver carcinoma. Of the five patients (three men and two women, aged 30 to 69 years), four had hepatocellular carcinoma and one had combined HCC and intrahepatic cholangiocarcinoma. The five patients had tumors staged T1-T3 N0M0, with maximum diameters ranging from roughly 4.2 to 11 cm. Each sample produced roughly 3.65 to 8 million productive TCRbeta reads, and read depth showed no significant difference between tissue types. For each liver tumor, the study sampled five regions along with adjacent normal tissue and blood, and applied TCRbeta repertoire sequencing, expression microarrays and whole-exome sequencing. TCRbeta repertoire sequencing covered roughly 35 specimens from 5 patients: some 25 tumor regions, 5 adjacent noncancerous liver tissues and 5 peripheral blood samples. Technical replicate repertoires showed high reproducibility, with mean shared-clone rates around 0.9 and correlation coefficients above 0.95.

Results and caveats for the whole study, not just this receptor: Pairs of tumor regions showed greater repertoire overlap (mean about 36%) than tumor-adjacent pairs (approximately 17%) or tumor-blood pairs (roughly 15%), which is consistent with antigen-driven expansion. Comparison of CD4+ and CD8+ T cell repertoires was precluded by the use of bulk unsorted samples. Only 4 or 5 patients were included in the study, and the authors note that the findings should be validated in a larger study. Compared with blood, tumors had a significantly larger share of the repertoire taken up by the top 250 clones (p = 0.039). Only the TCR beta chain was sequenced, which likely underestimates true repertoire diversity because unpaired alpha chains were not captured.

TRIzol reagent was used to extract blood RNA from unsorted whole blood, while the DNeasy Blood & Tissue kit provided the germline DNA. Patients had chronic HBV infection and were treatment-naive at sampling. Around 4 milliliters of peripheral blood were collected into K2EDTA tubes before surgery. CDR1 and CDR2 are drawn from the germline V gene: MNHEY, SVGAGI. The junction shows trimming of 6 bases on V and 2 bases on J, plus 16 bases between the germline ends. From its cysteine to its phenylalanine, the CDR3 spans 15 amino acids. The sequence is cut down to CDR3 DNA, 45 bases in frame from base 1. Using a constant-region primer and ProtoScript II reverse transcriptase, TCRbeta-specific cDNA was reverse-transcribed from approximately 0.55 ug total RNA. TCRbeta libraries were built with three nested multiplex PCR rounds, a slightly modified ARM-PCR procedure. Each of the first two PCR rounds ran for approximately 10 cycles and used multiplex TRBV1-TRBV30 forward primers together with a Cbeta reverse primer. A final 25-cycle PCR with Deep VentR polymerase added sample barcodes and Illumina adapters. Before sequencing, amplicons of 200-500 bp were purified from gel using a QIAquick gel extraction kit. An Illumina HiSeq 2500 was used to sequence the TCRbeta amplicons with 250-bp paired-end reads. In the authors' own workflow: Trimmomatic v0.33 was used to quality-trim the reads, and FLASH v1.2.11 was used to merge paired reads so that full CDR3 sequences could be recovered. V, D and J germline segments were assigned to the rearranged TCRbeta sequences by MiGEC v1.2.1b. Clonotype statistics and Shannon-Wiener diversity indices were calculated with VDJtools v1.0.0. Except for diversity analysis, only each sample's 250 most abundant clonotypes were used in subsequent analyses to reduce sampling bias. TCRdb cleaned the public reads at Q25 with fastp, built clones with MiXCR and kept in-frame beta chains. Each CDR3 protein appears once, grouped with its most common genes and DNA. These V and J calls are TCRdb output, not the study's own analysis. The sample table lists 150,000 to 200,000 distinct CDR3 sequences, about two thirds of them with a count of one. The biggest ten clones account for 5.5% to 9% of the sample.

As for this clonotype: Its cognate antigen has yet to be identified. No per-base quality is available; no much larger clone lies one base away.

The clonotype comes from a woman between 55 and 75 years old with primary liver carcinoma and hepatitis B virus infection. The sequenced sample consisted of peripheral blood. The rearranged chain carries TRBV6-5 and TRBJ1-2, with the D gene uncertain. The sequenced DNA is TGTGCCAGCAGCGACCCCTCCCAGGCCAACTATGGCTACACCTTC. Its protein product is CASSDPSQANYGYTF.